The sequence of this T cell receptor beta chain was determined in a study of cytotoxic CD8 clonotypes in ibrutinib-treated CLL. On the study more broadly: The taking of response samples occurred after a median roughly 12 months of treatment, with a range of 6 to 36.

Assay: immunoSEQ multiplex PCR; the TCRdb copy retains only in-frame clones and omits some. The table records approximately 50,000 clones, 50% to 60% of them present only once. V lost 4 bases, J lost 10 bases, and 13 bases stayed unmatched. Looked up from germline, CDR1 is SGHRS and CDR2 is YFSETQ. The CDR3 length is 14 residues. The input for sequencing was PBMCs, taken at disease progression, from a patient treated with ibrutinib. The clonotype originates from a human donor with chronic lymphocytic leukemia. This chain links TRBV5-1 with TRBJ1-1, with 7 bases identical to TRBD1. CDR3 protein: CASSPETGSTAAFF. CDR3 coding DNA: TGCGCCAGCAGCCCTGAGACAGGGAGTACCGCAGCTTTCTTT.